The clone carrying this T cell receptor (beta chain) appeared many times. Its specificity is not known. The data were obtained in a study of T cells in Graves' hyperthyroidism and ophthalmopathy. Study in general: Peripheral blood collection took place at initial diagnosis, before any treatment. Findings of the study overall: Ophthalmopathy prediction by the model preceded onset by a median about 6 months. Ophthalmopathy was distinguished from stable hyperthyroidism by 13 V-J signatures.

Ophthalmopathy in the patients scored at least 3 on Clinical Activity Score and at least 4 on NOSPECS grade, lasting under 3 months. This CDR3 spans 16 amino acids. Trimming cost V 1 base and J 1 base; bases outside gene matches: 6. CDR1 and CDR2 from the germline V gene are DFQATT and SNEGSKA (reference sequence). Using RNA transcripts as the source, TCR beta CDR3 regions were amplified. TCR CDR3 regions were first amplified by RT-PCR with HTBI primers. TCRdb itself ran the multiplex PCR reads through MiXCR, one entry per CDR3 protein. There are some 650,000 distinct CDR3 sequences in the sample; approximately 15% occur only once, and 2.5% to 4% lies in the top ten.

The receptor's source is a woman aged 40 to 50 with Graves' ophthalmopathy. The V gene is TRBV20-1, the J gene TRBJ1-1; 10 bases match TRBD1. The specimen was blood. Here the CDR3 reads CSARGGTGVENTEAFF. In DNA, the CDR3 is TGCAGTGCTAGAGGTGGGACAGGGGTTGAGAACACTGAAGCTTTCTTT.